Described below is a single TCR beta chain sequence and its context. The sample originates from a study of shared clonotypes between healthy human individuals. The assay was immunoSEQ multiplex PCR, and TCRdb's table has in-frame clones only and misses some. The sample carries approximately 2.5 million clones, approximately 94% recorded once. This clonotype was sampled from a man younger than 35 in good health. The sequenced sample consisted of naive CD4+ T cells sorted from blood. The subset denotes: CD45RA+ positively selected.

CDR3 nucleotides: TGTGCCAGCAGCTTGATGACGACAGGGTATGGCTACACCTTC. Translated, it gives CASSLMTTGYGYTF. The genes are TRBV7-6 and TRBJ1-2, with TRBD1 matching 7 bases. This CDR3 spans 14 amino acids. The trim removed 3 bases at V and 5 bases at J, leaving 6 bases unmatched. Germline V gene lookup returns CDR1 SGHVS and CDR2 FNYEAQ.